This T cell receptor (beta chain) was obtained from a study of T cell responses to AZD1222 COVID-19 vaccine. Regarding the study as a whole: Clonal diversity may have been underestimated, and the donors were mostly white British, with more females than males. Distributed over spike, vaccine-associated CD4 TCRs predominated at 160-218 and 743-854. At baseline, just a handful of AZD1222 recipients tested seropositive.

Pooled together were second doses at about 4 or about 12 weeks. V was clipped by 4 bases and J by 3 bases, with 13 bases between them. The CDR3 runs 14 residues. Germline CDR1 is LGHDT and CDR2 is YNNKEL (reference sequence). The assay was immunoSEQ multiplex PCR, and TCRdb's table has in-frame clones only and misses some. The data show 90,000 to 140,000 clones, about 88% seen once. This clone was recorded only once. Its target is unknown. V gene TRBV3-1 (or the pseudogene TRBV3-2) combines with J gene TRBJ2-7; no firm D call. The clonotype was recovered from an adult who received the AZD1222 COVID-19 vaccine. The sample consisted of peripheral blood, taken 28 days after the second AZD1222 dose. In DNA form, the CDR3 reads TGTGCCAGCAGCCTCTATGGCACCGACTACGAGCAGTACTTC. As protein: CASSLYGTDYEQYF.